Following are 21 T cell receptor beta chains from one sample sequenced in a study of CD8 T cells in Susac syndrome. Random-hexamer reverse transcription was applied to about 0.45 to 1 ug RNA. TCRdb fed the immunoSEQ multiplex PCR reads into MiXCR, producing one record per CDR3 protein. The sample lists about 440,000 distinct CDR3 sequences, around 83% occurring once. The sequencing sample was made of CD8+ T cells from PBMCs. Receptor source: a human donor with multiple sclerosis.

This chain uses TRBV24-1 with TRBJ2-1, with 11 positions matching TRBD2. With 4 bases clipped from V and 9 bases from J, the junction kept 10 bases outside the gene matches. The CDR3 runs to 16 residues. Looked up from germline, CDR1 is KGHDR and CDR2 is SFDVKD. This CDR3 reads CATSDRTSGLPSEQFF. In DNA, the CDR3 is TGTGCCACCAGTGACCGGACTAGCGGGCTACCTTCTGAGCAGTTCTTC.

V usage is TRBV10-3 and J usage is TRBJ1-1; TRBD1 is a possible D gene (5 bases). Deletions cut 10 bases from V and 5 bases from J, with 23 bases between. The CDR3 contains 15 residues. Germline CDR1 is ENHRY and CDR2 is SYGVKD. The DNA for the CDR3 is TGTGCCACCCTGAATTTCCAGGGAGTCGGAACTGAAGCTTTCTTT. This codes for CATLNFQGVGTEAFF.

This clonotype was counted a few times. V and J are TRBV11-1 and TRBJ2-7; D may be TRBD1 (6 bases). From germline, CDR1 is SGHAT and CDR2 FQDESV (reference sequence). Trimming stripped 7 bases from V and 1 base from J, with 11 bases between. CDR3 length: 13 residues. The CDR3 sequence is CASTLQGSYEQYF. DNA of the CDR3: TGTGCCAGCACCCTACAGGGATCCTACGAGCAGTACTTC.

The rearrangement uses TRBV20-1 and TRBJ2-7; the D call may be TRBD1 or TRBD2 (5 bases each). The CDR3 runs to 14 residues. CDR1 and CDR2 (germline): DFQATT, SNEGSKA (reference sequence). The V end lost 4 bases, the J end lost 0 bases, and 13 bases lay between the germline ends. The CDR3 loop is CSATGRRSSYEQYF. As DNA, the CDR3 is TGCAGTGCTACAGGGCGGAGGAGCTCCTACGAGCAGTACTTC.

The chain uses TRBV7-2 and TRBJ2-2, with 11 positions matching TRBD1. J gave up 7 bases and V 2 bases, and 6 bases lay outside the gene matches. The CDR3 loop spans 16 amino acids. Germline V gene sequence: CDR1 SGHTA, CDR2 FQGNSA. CDR3 nucleotide sequence: TGTGCCAGCAGCTTAATTGGACAGGGGGCTGGCGGGGAGCTGTTTTTT. It encodes CASSLIGQGAGGELFF.

There are a few counts of this clonotype. The chain is built from TRBV27 and TRBJ2-2; 7 bases agree with TRBD1. V shed 10 bases, J shed 1 base, and the junction held 3 bases outside the gene matches. The germline V gene has CDR1 MNHEY and CDR2 SMNVEV (reference sequence). This CDR3 region has 13 residues. The CDR3 is CATGQENTGELFF. As DNA, the CDR3 is TGTGCCACCGGACAGGAGAACACCGGGGAGCTGTTTTTT.

The gene calls are TRBV30 and TRBJ2-1, with TRBD2 matching over 12 bases. The CDR3 has 17 residues. Germline assignment: CDR1 GTSNPN and CDR2 SVGIG (reference sequence). The trim removed 4 bases at V and 6 bases at J, leaving 13 bases unmatched. Here the CDR3 reads CAWKELASGGAPNEQFF. CDR3 coding DNA: TGTGCCTGGAAAGAGTTGGCTAGCGGGGGGGCTCCCAATGAGCAGTTCTTC.

This sequence joins TRBV7-8 and TRBJ1-1; D unclear. This CDR3 is built from 11 residues. Trimming removed 5 bases at V and 11 bases at J, with 12 bases between. Germline V CDR1 and CDR2: SGHVS, FQNEAQ. This chain's CDR3 is CASSQENHAFF. In DNA form, the CDR3 reads TGTGCCAGCAGCCAGGAGAATCACGCTTTCTTT.

V and J are TRBV5-4 and TRBJ2-7; D is unclear. The CDR3 loop spans 15 amino acids. CDR1 SGHNT and CDR2 YYREEE come from the germline V gene (reference sequence). Between the trimmed V and J ends, which lost 0 bases and 6 bases, there was a span of 16 bases. In nucleotides, the CDR3 is TGTGCCAGCAGCTTGGCTCACGGCCCCTCGGCCGAGCAGTACTTC. This gives the protein CASSLAHGPSAEQYF.

This chain uses TRBV20-1 with TRBJ1-3; possibly TRBD1 for D (5 bases). The CDR3 has 13 residues. Germline assignment: CDR1 DFQATT and CDR2 SNEGSKA (reference sequence). The V end lost 5 bases, the J end lost 4 bases, and 12 bases lay between the germline ends. CDR3 protein: CSAHPGTGNTIYF. The CDR3 DNA is TGCAGTGCTCATCCAGGGACGGGAAACACCATATATTTT.

The chain has TRBV19 and TRBJ1-5; D possibly corresponds to TRBD1 (5 bases). The germline V gene encodes CDR1 LNHDA and CDR2 SQIVND (reference sequence). The CDR3 is made up of 14 amino acids. Trimming cost V 3 bases and J 1 base, with 7 bases left between them. The CDR3 protein is CASSIWGSNQPQHF. The CDR3 DNA reads as TGTGCCAGTAGTATCTGGGGGAGCAATCAGCCCCAGCATTTT.

V usage is TRBV9 and J usage is TRBJ2-1; D may match TRBD1 or TRBD2 (5 bases each). With 0 bases removed from V and 0 bases from J, the gap between germline ends came to 7 bases. Germline V gene lookup returns CDR1 SGDLS and CDR2 YYNGEE. The CDR3 extends over 15 amino acids. CDR3 sequence reads: CASSVEGTSYNEQFF. The DNA for the CDR3 is TGTGCCAGCAGCGTAGAGGGGACCTCCTACAATGAGCAGTTCTTC.

The gene calls are TRBV5-1 and TRBJ2-7; either TRBD1 or TRBD2 may fit D (5 bases each). V dropped 4 bases and J dropped 2 bases, with 13 bases sitting between them. The CDR3 consists of 14 residues. Germline CDR1 is SGHRS and CDR2 is YFSETQ. CDR3 DNA: TGCGCCAGCAGCAACCGGGACCACGCCTACGAGCAGTACTTC. Translated, it gives CASSNRDHAYEQYF.

V and J are TRBV4-1 and TRBJ2-1; D is ambiguous. V was clipped by 4 bases and J by 6 bases, with 13 bases between them. The germline CDR1 and CDR2 sequences are MGHRA and YSYEKL. The CDR3 is 14 residues long. The CDR3 loop is CASSRHDLGNEQFF. DNA for the CDR3: TGCGCCAGCAGCCGCCACGACTTGGGCAATGAGCAGTTCTTC.

In its sample, this clonotype was seen a few times. The chain is built from TRBV6-1 and TRBJ2-7; D possibly corresponds to TRBD2 (5 bases). This CDR3 has 13 amino acids. V shed 4 bases and J shed 3 bases, with 10 bases lying between them. CDR1 MNHNS and CDR2 SASEGT come from the germline V gene. CDR3 sequence reads: CASSVRDDYEQYF. DNA for the CDR3: TGTGCCAGCAGTGTCCGGGATGACTACGAGCAGTACTTC.

The gene calls are TRBV25-1 and TRBJ2-6, with D maybe TRBD1 (6 bases). This CDR3 has 20 residues. The V gene lost 0 bases and the J gene lost 1 base, with 19 bases spanning the gap. Germline V gene data show CDR1 as MGHDK and CDR2 as SYGVNS. CDR3: CASSEYFPENRASGANVLTF. CDR3 nucleotides: TGTGCCAGCAGTGAATATTTCCCTGAAAACAGGGCGTCTGGGGCCAACGTCCTGACTTTC.

This clonotype has a handful of counts. V usage is TRBV18 and J usage is TRBJ2-3; D is unclear. The CDR3 loop spans 13 amino acids. CDR1 KGHSH and CDR2 LQKENI come from the germline V gene. Trimming removed 3 bases from V and 0 bases from J, with 4 bases in between. The CDR3 protein is CASSPDSTDTQYF. The CDR3 DNA reads TGTGCCAGCTCACCGGACAGCACAGATACGCAGTATTTT.

The chain couples TRBV11-1 to TRBJ1-6; D gene unclear. V dropped 8 bases and J dropped 7 bases, with 15 bases sitting between them. CDR3 size: 14 residues. Germline loops: CDR1 SGHAT, CDR2 FQDESV (reference sequence). In DNA form, the CDR3 reads TGTGCCAGCGGCCCTCGGGAGGGAAATTCACCCCTCCACTTT. Translated: CASGPREGNSPLHF.

The rearrangement uses TRBV13 and TRBJ2-5, with 12 bases matching TRBD2. Germline V CDR1 and CDR2: PRHDT, FYEKMQ (reference sequence). Losses at the gene ends were 3 bases for V and 2 bases for J; bases not matched to a gene: 16. This CDR3 is 20 amino acids long. The CDR3 spells CASSFWGTSGGPNGQETQYF. In DNA, the CDR3 is TGTGCCAGCAGCTTTTGGGGCACTAGCGGGGGGCCAAATGGGCAAGAGACCCAGTACTTC. Supplemented by reference TRBV13 and TRBJ2-5, the full variable domain reads AAGVIQSPRHLIKEKRETATLKCYPIPRHDTVYWYQQGPGQDPQFLISFYEKMQSDKGSIPDRFSAQQFSDYHSELNMSSLELGDSALYFCASSFWGTSGGPNGQETQYFGPGTRLLVL.

The chain carries TRBV30 and TRBJ2-1, with D tentatively TRBD2 (5 bases). The CDR3 has 15 amino acids. The germline V and J ends were trimmed by 5 bases and 6 bases, with 20 bases remaining between them. The germline CDR1 and CDR2 sequences are GTSNPN and SVGIG (reference sequence). CDR3 in amino acids: CAWEGGPTLPNEQFF. For the CDR3, the DNA is TGTGCCTGGGAAGGAGGACCCACTCTTCCCAATGAGCAGTTCTTC.

The chain combines TRBV29-1 with TRBJ1-2; no clear D gene. Per the germline V gene, CDR1 is SQVTM and CDR2 is ANQGSEA. The CDR3 contains 11 residues. Trimming stripped 6 bases from V and 4 bases from J, with 9 bases between. The CDR3 sequence is CSVQGFYGYTF. The DNA for the CDR3 is TGCAGCGTCCAAGGATTCTATGGCTACACCTTC.